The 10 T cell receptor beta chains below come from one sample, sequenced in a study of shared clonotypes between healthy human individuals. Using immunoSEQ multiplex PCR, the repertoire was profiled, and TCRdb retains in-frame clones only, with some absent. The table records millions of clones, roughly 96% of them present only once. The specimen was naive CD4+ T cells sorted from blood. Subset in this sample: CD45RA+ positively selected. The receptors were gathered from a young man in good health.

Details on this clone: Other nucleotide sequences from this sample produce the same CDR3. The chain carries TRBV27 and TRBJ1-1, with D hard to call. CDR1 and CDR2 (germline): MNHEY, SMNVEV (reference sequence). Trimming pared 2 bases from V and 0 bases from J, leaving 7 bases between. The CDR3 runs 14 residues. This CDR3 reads CASSLKGVNTEAFF. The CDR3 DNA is TGTGCCAGCAGTTTAAAGGGTGTGAACACTGAAGCTTTCTTT.

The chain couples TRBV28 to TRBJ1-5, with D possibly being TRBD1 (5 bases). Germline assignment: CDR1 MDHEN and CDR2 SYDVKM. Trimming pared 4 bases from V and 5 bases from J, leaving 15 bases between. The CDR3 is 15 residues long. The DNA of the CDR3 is TGTGCCAGCAGTTCAGATGCCCGGGACCATCAGCCCCAGCATTTT. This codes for CASSSDARDHQPQHF.

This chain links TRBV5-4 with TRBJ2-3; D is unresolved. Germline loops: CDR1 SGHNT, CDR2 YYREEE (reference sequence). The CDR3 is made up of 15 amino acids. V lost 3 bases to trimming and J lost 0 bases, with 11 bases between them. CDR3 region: CASSSSAVSTDTQYF. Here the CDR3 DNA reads TGTGCCAGCAGCTCCTCCGCGGTAAGCACAGATACGCAGTATTTT.

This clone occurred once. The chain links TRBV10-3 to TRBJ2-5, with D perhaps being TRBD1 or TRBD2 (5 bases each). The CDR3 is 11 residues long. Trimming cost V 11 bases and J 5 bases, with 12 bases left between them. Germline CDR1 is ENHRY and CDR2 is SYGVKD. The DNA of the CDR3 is TGTGCCTCCCAGGGCGGGGAGACCCAGTACTTC. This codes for CASQGGETQYF.

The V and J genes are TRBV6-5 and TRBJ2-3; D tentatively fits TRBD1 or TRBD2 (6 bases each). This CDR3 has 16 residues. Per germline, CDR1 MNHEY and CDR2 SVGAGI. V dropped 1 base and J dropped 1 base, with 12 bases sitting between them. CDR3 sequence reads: CASSYFIGGGTDTQYF. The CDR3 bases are TGTGCCAGCAGTTACTTCATCGGGGGCGGCACAGATACGCAGTATTTT.

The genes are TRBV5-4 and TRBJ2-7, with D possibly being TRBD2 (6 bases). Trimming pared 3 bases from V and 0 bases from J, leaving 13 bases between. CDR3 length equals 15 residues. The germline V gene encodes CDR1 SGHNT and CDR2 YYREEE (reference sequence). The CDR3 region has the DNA TGTGCCAGCAGCTCATCGGGGGTTTTCTCCTACGAGCAGTACTTC. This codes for CASSSSGVFSYEQYF.

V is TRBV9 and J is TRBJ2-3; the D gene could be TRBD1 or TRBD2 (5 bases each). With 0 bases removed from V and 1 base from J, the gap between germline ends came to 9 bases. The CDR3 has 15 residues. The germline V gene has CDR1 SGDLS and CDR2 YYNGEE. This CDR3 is CASSVAVGGTDTQYF. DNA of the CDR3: TGTGCCAGCAGCGTAGCGGTGGGGGGCACAGATACGCAGTATTTT.

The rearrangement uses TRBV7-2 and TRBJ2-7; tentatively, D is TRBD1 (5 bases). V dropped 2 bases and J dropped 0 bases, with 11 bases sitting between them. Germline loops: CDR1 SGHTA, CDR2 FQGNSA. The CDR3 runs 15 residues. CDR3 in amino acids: CASSLQGTSSYEQYF. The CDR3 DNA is TGTGCCAGCAGCTTACAGGGCACAAGCTCCTACGAGCAGTACTTC.

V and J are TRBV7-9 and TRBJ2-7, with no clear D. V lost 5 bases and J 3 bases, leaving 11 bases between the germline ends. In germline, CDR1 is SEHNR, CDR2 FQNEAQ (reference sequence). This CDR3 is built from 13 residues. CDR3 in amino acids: CASSPSSGYEQYF. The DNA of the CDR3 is TGTGCCAGCAGCCCCTCGTCGGGCTACGAGCAGTACTTC.

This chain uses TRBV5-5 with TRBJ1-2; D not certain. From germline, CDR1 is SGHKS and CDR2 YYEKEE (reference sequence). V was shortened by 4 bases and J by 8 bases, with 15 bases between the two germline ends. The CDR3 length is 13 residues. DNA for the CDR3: TGTGCCAGCAGCCCGGAGGCGGGTTTCGGCTACACCTTC. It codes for CASSPEAGFGYTF.